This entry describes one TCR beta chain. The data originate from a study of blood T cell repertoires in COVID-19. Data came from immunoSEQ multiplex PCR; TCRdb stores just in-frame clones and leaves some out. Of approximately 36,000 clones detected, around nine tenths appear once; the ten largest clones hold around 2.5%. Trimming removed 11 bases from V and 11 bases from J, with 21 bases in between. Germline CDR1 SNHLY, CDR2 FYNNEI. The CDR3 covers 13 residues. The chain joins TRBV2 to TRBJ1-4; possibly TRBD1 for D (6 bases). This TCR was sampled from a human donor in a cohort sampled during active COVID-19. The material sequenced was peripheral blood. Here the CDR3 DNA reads TGTGCCGGGGGGGAACAGGGAGATGTTAAACTGTTTTTT. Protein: CAGGEQGDVKLFF.